The 15 T cell receptor beta chains listed next were all sequenced from one sample in a study of graft-versus-host responses after intestinal transplantation. Clones were read by immunoSEQ multiplex PCR, and TCRdb kept only the in-frame ones, dropping some. The sample lists just under 65,000 clones, 90% occurring once. No antigen has been assigned to these receptors. The source material was unstimulated CD8+ T cells sorted from spleen or lymph node cells, sampled before transplant. The receptors derive from a human donor who was the organ donor for an intestinal transplant.

This clone was picked up one time. The chain carries TRBV7-9 and TRBJ2-7; no clear D. This CDR3 has 13 amino acids. Germline lookup yields CDR1 SEHNR and CDR2 FQNEAQ (reference sequence). V lost 3 bases, J lost 3 bases, and 9 bases lay in between. The CDR3 DNA is TGTGCCAGCAGCTTCCAACAGATCTACGAGCAGTACTTC. Its protein product is CASSFQQIYEQYF.

The chain is built from TRBV6-6 and TRBJ1-5; 7 bases align to TRBD1. The CDR3 is 15 amino acids. Per germline, CDR1 MNHNY and CDR2 SVGAGI (reference sequence). V lost 7 bases, J lost 0 bases, and 6 bases stayed unmatched. CDR3 sequence reads: CASTWDRYSNQPQHF. The CDR3 DNA reads TGTGCCAGCACCTGGGACAGATATAGCAATCAGCCCCAGCATTTT.

J is TRBJ2-2 and V is TRBV6-5, with 7 bases aligning to TRBD1. The V gene's germline CDR1 is MNHEY and CDR2 SVGAGI. The V gene end was trimmed by 4 bases and the J gene end by 7 bases; junction bases not matched to a gene: 6. CDR3 size: 14 residues. The CDR3 reads CASSSRQGHGELFF. The CDR3 region has the DNA TGTGCCAGCAGTTCGCGACAGGGCCACGGGGAGCTGTTTTTT.

This chain connects TRBV28 to TRBJ2-7, with D possibly matching TRBD1 (7 bases). This CDR3 region has 14 residues. Germline-derived CDR1 and CDR2 are MDHEN and SYDVKM. V lost 5 bases to trimming and J lost 3 bases, with 14 bases between them. In DNA, the CDR3 is TGTGCCAGCAGTCCGGCGGGACAGAACTACGAGCAGTACTTC. Translation gives CASSPAGQNYEQYF.

V gene TRBV23-1 combines with J gene TRBJ2-7; D gene ambiguous. TRBV23-1 is given ORF status, its function remaining uncertain. The CDR3 loop spans 15 amino acids. V was clipped by 2 bases and J by 4 bases, with 15 bases between them. For the CDR3, the DNA is TGCGCCAGCAGTCAAACTCAATTCGCCGAGTACGAGCAGTACTTC. Its translation: CASSQTQFAEYEQYF.

J is TRBJ1-6 and V is TRBV9; D perhaps matches TRBD1 (5 bases). With 2 bases removed from V and 6 bases from J, the gap between germline ends came to 12 bases. Germline CDR1 reads SGDLS; CDR2 reads YYNGEE. The CDR3 totals 15 residues. The CDR3 DNA sequence: TGTGCCAGCAGCGTGGGGGGACCATTTAATTCACCCCTCCACTTT. It specifies CASSVGGPFNSPLHF. The full variable domain, in which reference TRBV9 and TRBJ1-6 provide the parts outside the CDR3, is DSGVTQTPKHLITATGQRVTLRCSPRSGDLSVYWYQQSLDQGLQFLIQYYNGEERAKGNILERFSAQQFPDLHSELNLSSLELGDSALYFCASSVGGPFNSPLHFGNGTRLTVT.

This clone appeared once. The J gene is TRBJ2-5, the V gene TRBV19, with TRBD2 matching over 7 bases. With V trimmed by 7 bases and J by 3 bases, 5 bases remained unmatched. There are 13 residues in the CDR3. Germline lookup yields CDR1 LNHDA and CDR2 SQIVND (reference sequence). In DNA form, the CDR3 reads TGTGCCAGTACCCCCCGGGGGGAAGAGACCCAGTACTTC. Amino acids: CASTPRGEETQYF.

The rearrangement links TRBV11-1 to TRBJ2-7; D call uncertain. CDR1 SGHAT and CDR2 FQDESV come from the germline V gene (reference sequence). Trimming removed 0 bases from V and 1 base from J, with 10 bases in between. CDR3 length: 15 residues. CDR3 nucleotides: TGTGCCAGCAGCTTAGCGAGTTCGACTTCCTACGAGCAGTACTTC. Residues: CASSLASSTSYEQYF.

This clone has a single count. The chain is built from TRBV9 and TRBJ2-7, with 8 bases lining up with TRBD1. Germline V CDR1 and CDR2: SGDLS, YYNGEE. The CDR3 consists of 15 residues. V shed 3 bases and J 5 bases; nucleotides not matched to a gene: 10. CDR3 nucleotides: TGTGCCAGCAGCGGTGAGGGACAGGCAGCGGACGAGCAGTACTTC. Protein: CASSGEGQAADEQYF.

The V and J genes are TRBV7-3 and TRBJ2-1, with 13 bases fitting TRBD2. Germline assignment: CDR1 SGHTA and CDR2 FQGTGA. Trimming cost V 4 bases and J 9 bases; bases outside gene matches: 6. This CDR3 contains 15 residues. The chain's CDR3 is CASSSTSGREGEQFF. DNA of the CDR3: TGTGCCAGCAGCTCTACTAGCGGGAGGGAGGGTGAGCAGTTCTTC.

The chain combines TRBV7-2 with TRBJ2-2; D not certain. Between the trimmed V and J ends, which lost 4 bases and 8 bases, there was a span of 11 bases. The CDR3 runs 13 residues. Germline assignment: CDR1 SGHTA and CDR2 FQGNSA. The CDR3 DNA is TGTGCCAGCAGCTCCACGTTTCTAGGGGAGCTGTTTTTT. It codes for CASSSTFLGELFF.

The gene calls are TRBV4-1 and TRBJ2-2; D is ambiguous. CDR1 is MGHRA, CDR2 YSYEKL, per germline. Trimming stripped 0 bases from V and 2 bases from J, with 7 bases between. CDR3 length: 15 residues. The DNA for the CDR3 is TGCGCCAGCAGCCAAGAGCCACTTAACACCGGGGAGCTGTTTTTT. Protein: CASSQEPLNTGELFF.

V usage is TRBV6-1 and J usage is TRBJ2-5; D possibly corresponds to TRBD1 (5 bases). The CDR3 is 14 amino acids. CDR1 is MNHNS and CDR2 is SASEGT in the germline V gene. V was clipped by 5 bases and J by 5 bases, with 15 bases between them. The CDR3 sequence is CASSYSGLGETQYF. In DNA form, the CDR3 reads TGTGCCAGCAGTTATTCAGGGCTAGGGGAGACCCAGTACTTC.

The rearrangement uses TRBV5-4 and TRBJ2-1, with TRBD1 matching 8 bases. From germline, CDR1 is SGHNT and CDR2 YYREEE (reference sequence). The CDR3 consists of 15 residues. The junction had 10 bases not matched to a gene; V was cut back by 7 bases and J by 4 bases. CDR3 nucleotide sequence: TGTGCCAGCGCTAACCCGGACAGGGATTACAATGAGCAGTTCTTC. Its translation: CASANPDRDYNEQFF.

Written as DNA, the CDR3 is TGTGCCAGCAGCTTAGGCGGGTTGAACTATGGCTACACCTTC. It specifies CASSLGGLNYGYTF. The chain recombines TRBV7-9 with TRBJ1-2; D ambiguous. The CDR3 extends over 14 amino acids. V was cut by 1 base and J by 2 bases, with 8 bases left in between. Germline CDR1 reads SEHNR; CDR2 reads FQNEAQ (reference sequence).